The subject of this entry is one T cell receptor (beta chain). The record originates from a study of blood T cell repertoires in COVID-19. The CDR3 has 16 amino acids. Trimming removed 3 bases at V and 0 bases at J, with 15 bases between. Germline V gives CDR1 SGDLS, CDR2 YYNGEE. In the original processing: Amplification with reference gene primers provided the estimates of nucleated cell counts. Libraries were prepared by immunoSEQ multiplex PCR; TCRdb keeps only in-frame clonotypes and omits some of them. V and J calls and clone size come straight from that table; D and trimming were deduced from the DNA. This sample has some 160,000 clones; less than 90% occur once, and the top ten carry nearly 8%.

V is TRBV9 and J is TRBJ1-1; no reliable D call. Sequenced input: PBMCs or T cells enriched from blood (not recorded which). This receptor was obtained from a woman aged 45-59 years who had recovered from COVID-19. The chain's CDR3 is CASSAYRGEVNTEAFF. The CDR3 DNA is TGTGCCAGCAGCGCATATCGTGGGGAGGTGAACACTGAAGCTTTCTTT.